This T cell receptor beta chain is from a study of cytomegalovirus exposure and HLA in healthy donors. Points on this clone: The antigen is unknown.

The study's findings and limits: Earlier findings revealed that most TCR beta V segments proved productive either about 87% or about 30% of the time. Among TCR sequences, most were rare, though some public TCRs appeared in many donors. An analysis that came later showed most CMV-associated TCR beta chains appearing HLA-restricted.

Vbeta (60) and Jbeta (13) primers were used in the PCR. Assay used: immunoSEQ multiplex PCR; TCRdb lists only in-frame clones, some missing. The sample lists 100,000 to 150,000 clones; 81% were seen once. This TCR derives from a man in his late teens or twenties in good health and CMV-seronegative. Sequences were obtained from PBMCs.

The CDR3 nucleotides are TGTGCCAGCAGCCCTGGGGCAGGGGTCAGCGACCTCCACTTT. The encoded protein is CASSPGAGVSDLHF. This sequence joins TRBV7-8 and TRBJ1-6; TRBD1 might be the D (6 bases). In germline, CDR1 is SGHVS, CDR2 FQNEAQ. The CDR3 is 14 residues long. Trimming removed 5 bases at V and 15 bases at J, with 20 bases between. The entire variable domain, with the rest obtained from reference TRBV7-8 and TRBJ1-6, is as follows: GAGVSQSPRYKVAKRGQDVALRCDPISGHVSLFWYQQALGQGPEFLTYFQNEAQLDKSGLPSDRFFAERPEGSVSTLKIQRTQQEDSAVYLCASSPGAGVSDLHFGNGTRLTVT.